A single sample gave rise to the 27 T cell receptor beta chains below, sequenced in a study of human T cells and chemical hapten exposure. Whole blood, unfractionated, served as the material for total RNA extraction. TCRdb reprocessed the 5' RACE reads with MiXCR, giving one entry per CDR3 protein. The sample lists tens of thousands of distinct CDR3 sequences; roughly 8% were seen once. These receptors were taken from a male donor in good health.

This clonotype occurred a few times. J is TRBJ1-3 and V is TRBV10-3; unclear D gene. Trimming stripped 5 bases from V and 0 bases from J, with 11 bases between. Per germline, CDR1 ENHRY and CDR2 SYGVKD. The CDR3 runs 15 residues. The CDR3 DNA is TGTGCCATCAGTTCTAACGTAGACTCTGGAAACACCATATATTTT. Its translation: CAISSNVDSGNTIYF.

This clonotype was counted at least ten times. This chain links TRBV28 with TRBJ2-5, with 11 bases fitting TRBD2. Germline V CDR1 and CDR2: MDHEN, SYDVKM. V lost 6 bases to trimming and J lost 2 bases; unmatched junction nucleotides: 14. The CDR3 covers 18 residues. The CDR3 DNA follows: TGTGCCAGCAGCCCAATAGCGGGGGGGTGGTTTCGGCAAGAGACCCAGTACTTC. Translation: CASSPIAGGWFRQETQYF.

This clonotype was recorded at least ten times. The V and J genes are TRBV5-1 and TRBJ2-1; D is perhaps TRBD2 (6 bases). Germline CDR1 reads SGHRS; CDR2 reads YFSETQ. With 5 bases removed from V and 1 base from J, the gap between germline ends came to 10 bases. This CDR3 contains 14 residues. This CDR3 reads CASSRAGSYNEQFF. The CDR3 DNA is TGCGCCAGCAGTCGGGCGGGATCCTACAATGAGCAGTTCTTC.

The J gene is TRBJ2-2, the V gene TRBV21-1; the DNA was not used to check the table's D call, TRBD1. TRBV21-1 is designated a pseudogene. The CDR3 has 20 amino acids. The chain's CDR3 is CASSPGGRDDSNRNTGELFF. CDR3 nucleotides: TGTGCCAGCAGTCCTGGAGGCAGGGACGACTCGAATAGAAACACCGGGGAGCTGTTTTTT.

This chain connects TRBV6-1 to TRBJ2-7; D remains unclear. The CDR3 covers 12 residues. With 2 bases removed from V and 5 bases from J, the gap between germline ends came to 7 bases. CDR1 is MNHNS, CDR2 SASEGT, per germline. CDR3 sequence: CASSESINEQYF. As DNA, the CDR3 is TGTGCCAGCAGTGAAAGTATCAACGAGCAGTACTTC.

The rearrangement joins TRBV5-8 to TRBJ2-1; D call uncertain. The CDR3 covers 12 residues. Germline V lookup: CDR1 SGHTS, CDR2 YDEGEE. V was cut by 6 bases and J by 4 bases, with 8 bases left in between. The CDR3 protein is CASTLGYNEQFF. In nucleotides, the CDR3 is TGTGCCAGCACTCTCGGGTACAATGAGCAGTTCTTC.

The chain carries TRBV2 and TRBJ2-3; D not resolved. The V end lost 2 bases, the J end lost 2 bases, and 8 bases lay between the germline ends. Germline CDR1 is SNHLY and CDR2 is FYNNEI. The CDR3 runs to 14 residues. The CDR3 loop is CASSELMTTDTQYF. The CDR3 nucleotides read TGTGCCAGCAGTGAATTAATGACCACAGATACGCAGTATTTT.

There are a few counts of this clonotype. The gene calls are TRBV19 and TRBJ2-3; D might be TRBD2 (6 bases). This CDR3 region has 12 residues. CDR1 is LNHDA and CDR2 is SQIVND in the germline V gene (reference sequence). Trimming left V 10 bases short and J 6 bases short, with 14 bases between. CDR3: CATRPGRDTQYF. The CDR3 region has the DNA TGTGCCACCCGCCCGGGGAGGGATACGCAGTATTTT.

This clonotype was recorded at least ten times. This chain links TRBV10-1 with TRBJ2-5, with 12 nucleotides matching TRBD2. Germline V gene lookup returns CDR1 WNHNN and CDR2 SYGVQD (reference sequence). The V and J ends lost 6 bases and 1 base, in that order; junction bases with no gene match: 3. The CDR3 covers 15 residues. In DNA form, the CDR3 reads TGCGCCAGCAGGGGACTAGCGGGCCGCCAAGAGACCCAGTACTTC. Its translation is CASRGLAGRQETQYF.

V and J are TRBV3-1 and TRBJ2-1; a possible D gene is TRBD1 (5 bases). Trimming left V 2 bases short and J 3 bases short, with 8 bases between. Germline CDR1 and CDR2: LGHDT and YNNKEL (reference sequence). CDR3 length: 14 residues. CDR3 sequence: CASSQRQGYNEQFF. The CDR3 DNA is TGTGCCAGCAGCCAACGGCAGGGCTACAATGAGCAGTTCTTC.

In regard to this clonotype: Sequence at one end of the junction differs from germline and may be a read error. The chain combines TRBV25-1 with TRBJ2-4, with D possibly TRBD1 on 5 matching bases. Germline CDR1 MGHDK, CDR2 SYGVNS. The CDR3 sequence is 16 residues long. CDR3 nucleotide sequence: TGTGCCAGCAGTGCGGCAGGGCGCGGACCCAAAAACATTCGGTACTTC. Protein: CASSAAGRGPKNIRYF.

This clonotype showed up just a few times. The chain carries TRBV9 and TRBJ1-1; D gene ambiguous. Germline-derived CDR1 and CDR2 are SGDLS and YYNGEE. The V gene lost 4 bases and the J gene lost 3 bases, with 13 bases spanning the gap. This CDR3 region has 14 residues. This CDR3 reads CASSPDPRDTEAFF. Here the CDR3 DNA reads TGTGCCAGCAGCCCCGACCCCCGGGACACTGAAGCTTTCTTT.

In this sample, this clonotype turned up a few times. The chain links TRBV11-2 to TRBJ2-7, with TRBD2 matching over 7 bases. CDR1 and CDR2 (germline): SGHAT, FQNNGV. This CDR3 is 14 amino acids long. V trimming: 2 bases; J trimming: 3 bases; junction bases outside the gene matches: 4. The CDR3 DNA is TGTGCCAGCAGCTTACGGGAGGTTAGCTACGAGCAGTACTTC. It translates to CASSLREVSYEQYF. Full variable domain (remainder filled in from reference TRBV11-2 and TRBJ2-7): EAGVAQSPRYKIIEKRQSVAFWCNPISGHATLYWYQQILGQGPKLLIQFQNNGVVDDSQLPKDRFSAERLKGVDSTLKIQPAKLEDSAVYLCASSLREVSYEQYFGPGTRLTVT.

This clonotype was counted at least ten times. J is TRBJ2-2 and V is TRBV29-1, with TRBD1 identical over 7 bases. Germline V gene lookup returns CDR1 SQVTM and CDR2 ANQGSEA. The trim removed 4 bases at V and 4 bases at J, leaving 12 bases unmatched. The CDR3 contains 16 residues. The CDR3 DNA reads as TGCAGCGTTGGAACAGGGGCGTTGCGTGTCACCGGGGAGCTGTTTTTT. Residues: CSVGTGALRVTGELFF.

The chain carries TRBV6-2 or TRBV6-3 and TRBJ2-1; 15 bases map to TRBD2. This CDR3 has 18 residues. Unmatched junction bases numbered 8, after V lost 1 base and J lost 7 bases. Germline V CDR1 and CDR2: MNHEY, SVGEGT. CDR3 DNA: TGTGCCAGCAGTTACTTCGGACTAGCGGGGGGGCAATCTAATGAGCAGTTCTTC. This codes for CASSYFGLAGGQSNEQFF.

The table lists this clonotype with a few counts. The rearrangement links TRBV10-3 to TRBJ2-7; D is ambiguous. Deletions cut 6 bases from V and 6 bases from J, with 12 bases between. CDR1 is ENHRY and CDR2 is SYGVKD in the germline V gene. The CDR3 length is 12 residues. The CDR3 DNA reads as TGTGCCATCAGCCCAAGGGCTGGCGAGCAGTACTTC. It is translated as CAISPRAGEQYF.

The chain couples TRBV4-3 to TRBJ1-3; D gene unclear. CDR1 is LGHNA and CDR2 is YSLEER in the germline V gene. V dropped 2 bases and J dropped 0 bases, with 5 bases sitting between them. This CDR3 is 14 amino acids long. The CDR3 is CASSQTLSGNTIYF. CDR3 coding DNA: TGCGCCAGCAGCCAAACTCTCTCTGGAAACACCATATATTTT.

About this clonotype: A junction end diverges from the germline sequence, so it may reflect a read error. V and J are TRBV19 and TRBJ1-6; no definite D call. The CDR3 totals 15 residues. The germline gives CDR1 LNHDA, CDR2 SQIVND (reference sequence). Written as DNA, the CDR3 is TGTACCAGTAGTCAGGACCCGGCTGTGGATTCACCCCTCCACTTT. Residues: CTSSQDPAVDSPLHF.

The CDR3 bases are TGTGCCAGCAGCGTAGCGGGGGGACGTAGCTACGAGCAGTACTTC. Translation: CASSVAGGRSYEQYF. This chain connects TRBV9 to TRBJ2-7; TRBD2 aligns across 7 bases. Trimming at V came to 0 bases and at J to 3 bases, leaving 6 bases not matched to a gene. CDR1 SGDLS and CDR2 YYNGEE come from the germline V gene. The CDR3 is made up of 15 amino acids.

This clonotype was picked up a small number of times. The rearrangement uses TRBV7-2 and TRBJ2-7, with 13 bases that match TRBD2. With 4 bases clipped from V and 2 bases from J, the junction kept 8 bases outside the gene matches. There are 17 residues in the CDR3. Germline loops: CDR1 SGHTA, CDR2 FQGNSA. The CDR3 sequence: CASSWGLAGTPAYEQYF. Here the CDR3 DNA reads TGTGCCAGCAGCTGGGGACTAGCGGGGACTCCCGCCTACGAGCAGTACTTC.

The V gene is TRBV12-3 or TRBV12-4, the J gene TRBJ2-5; 9 bases fit TRBD1. V lost 7 bases and J lost 3; bases outside the gene matches: 9. This CDR3 comprises 15 residues. CDR3 nucleotides: TGTGCCAGCAAAAAGCGGGACAGGGAGGAAGAGACCCAGTACTTC. Its translation is CASKKRDREEETQYF.

The chain is built from TRBV18 and TRBJ1-3, with D maybe TRBD1 (5 bases). CDR1 is KGHSH and CDR2 is LQKENI in the germline V gene. Deletions cut 6 bases from V and 10 bases from J, with 16 bases between. CDR3 length equals 13 residues. This CDR3 is CASSDNRRRTIYF. In DNA, the CDR3 is TGTGCCAGCTCGGATAACAGGCGTCGGACCATATATTTT.

This clonotype was detected a few times. The rearrangement links TRBV27 to TRBJ2-1, with D possibly matching TRBD1 (5 bases). Germline CDR1 is MNHEY and CDR2 is SMNVEV (reference sequence). V lost 0 bases to trimming and J lost 13 bases, with 13 bases between them. The CDR3 consists of 13 residues. CDR3 sequence: CASSLSQGSLQFF. In nucleotides, the CDR3 is TGTGCCAGCAGTTTATCGCAGGGATCCCTCCAGTTCTTC.

In this sample, this clonotype turned up many times. The rearrangement links TRBV20-1 to TRBJ2-3; TRBD1 aligns across 7 bases. The length of the CDR3 is 15 residues. Losses at the gene ends were 0 bases for V and 3 bases for J; bases not matched to a gene: 6. Germline assignment: CDR1 DFQATT and CDR2 SNEGSKA (reference sequence). The CDR3 coding sequence is TGCAGTGCTAGAGATCGAGGGACAGCAACAGATACGCAGTATTTT. It yields the protein CSARDRGTATDTQYF.

At least ten counts were recorded for this clonotype. This rearrangement joins TRBV5-1 to TRBJ2-7, with 8 nucleotides matching TRBD1. Germline CDR1 reads SGHRS; CDR2 reads YFSETQ. This CDR3 is 14 amino acids long. Trimming removed 2 bases from V and 6 bases from J; junction bases left unmatched: 7. CDR3 in DNA: TGCGCCAGCAGCTTTGGGCAGGGGGCTGGCGAGCAGTACTTC. Its protein is CASSFGQGAGEQYF.

The J gene is TRBJ1-4, the V gene TRBV19, with 8 bases identical to TRBD1. Germline CDR1 LNHDA, CDR2 SQIVND (reference sequence). The CDR3 loop spans 13 amino acids. The J segment lost 7 bases and the V segment lost 10 bases, leaving 8 bases of the junction unmatched. This CDR3 is CATHRGVGEKLFF. The CDR3 nucleotides are TGTGCCACCCACAGGGGGGTAGGTGAAAAACTGTTTTTT.

The chain recombines TRBV29-1 with TRBJ2-3; D call uncertain. This CDR3 has 11 residues. V was clipped by 5 bases and J by 4 bases, with 7 bases between them. CDR1 SQVTM and CDR2 ANQGSEA come from the germline V gene. CDR3 in amino acids: CSVQSADTQYF. The CDR3 DNA reads as TGCAGCGTTCAGAGCGCAGATACGCAGTATTTT.